This entry lists 22 T cell receptor beta chains sequenced from one sample in a study of cytomegalovirus exposure and HLA in healthy donors. Using immunoSEQ multiplex PCR, the repertoire was profiled, and TCRdb retains in-frame clones only, with some absent. The table includes over 100,000 clones, around nine tenths detected once. Source material: PBMCs. The receptors derive from a woman aged 18-35 years in good health and CMV-seronegative.

This chain links TRBV4-2 with TRBJ2-3; 8 positions agree with TRBD2. Trimming removed 0 bases from V and 1 base from J; junction bases left unmatched: 15. The CDR3 covers 20 residues. Germline V gene sequence: CDR1 LGHNA, CDR2 YNFKEQ. CDR3 coding DNA: TGTGCCAGCAGCCAAGATGTCCCCGTCCCCCTCGGGGGGGGCACAGATACGCAGTATTTT. Protein sequence: CASSQDVPVPLGGGTDTQYF.

The chain employs TRBV7-2 and TRBJ1-2; 8 bases map to TRBD1. The V segment lost 3 bases and the J segment 3 bases; nucleotides outside the gene matches: 6. This CDR3 contains 15 residues. CDR1 and CDR2 from the germline V gene are SGHTA and FQGNSA. Here the CDR3 DNA reads TGTGCCAGCAGCTTCTATCTGACAGGGGACTATGGCTACACCTTC. Translating it yields CASSFYLTGDYGYTF.

The DNA of the CDR3 is TGTGCCAGCAGCTTAGTAGGGACTAGCAAGGACACAGATACGCAGTATTTT. As protein: CASSLVGTSKDTDTQYF. The chain recombines TRBV7-7 with TRBJ2-3; 9 bases match TRBD2. The germline gives CDR1 SSHAT, CDR2 FNYEAQ (reference sequence). The CDR3 totals 17 residues. The V segment lost 1 base and the J segment 2 bases; nucleotides outside the gene matches: 7. The whole variable domain, remainder taken from reference TRBV7-7 and TRBJ2-3, is GAGVSQSPRYKVTKRGQDVTLRCDPISSHATLYWYQQALGQGPEFLTYFNYEAQPDKSGLPSDRFSAERPEGSISTLTIQRTEQRDSAMYRCASSLVGTSKDTDTQYFGPGTRLTVL.

The genes are TRBV20-1 and TRBJ2-7; TRBD2 might be the D (6 bases). There are 11 residues in the CDR3. The germline V gene has CDR1 DFQATT and CDR2 SNEGSKA (reference sequence). The DNA of the CDR3 is TGCAGCCCCAGGCGGGACTACGAGCAGTACTTC. This sequence encodes CSPRRDYEQYF.

This clone was recorded only once. The chain employs TRBV2 and TRBJ2-3; 9 nucleotides line up with TRBD2. The germline CDR1 and CDR2 sequences are SNHLY and FYNNEI. The junction had 18 bases not matched to a gene; V was cut back by 8 bases and J by 6 bases. The CDR3 covers 17 residues. The DNA for the CDR3 is TGTGCCAGCCTTCTCCACTCTGGCGGGAGGGCGTCGGATACGCAGTATTTT. It codes for CASLLHSGGRASDTQYF.

The CDR3 region has the DNA TGTGCCATCAATAAGGCGGGGGGAATCAACGAGCAGTACTTC. Protein product: CAINKAGGINEQYF. V usage is TRBV10-3 and J usage is TRBJ2-7, with 8 bases lining up with TRBD2. This CDR3 is 14 amino acids long. After removal of 7 bases from V and 5 bases from J, the junction contained 10 bases not matched to a gene. Germline V lookup: CDR1 ENHRY, CDR2 SYGVKD.

The J gene is TRBJ2-3, the V gene TRBV9; D call uncertain. This CDR3 region has 14 residues. Germline CDR1 reads SGDLS; CDR2 reads YYNGEE. Trimming took 2 bases from V and 0 from J, leaving 7 bases between them. The CDR3 loop is CASSVSVSTDTQYF. Here the CDR3 DNA reads TGTGCCAGCAGCGTGTCGGTCAGCACAGATACGCAGTATTTT.

The gene calls are TRBV6-5 and TRBJ2-1; 7 bases are shared with TRBD1. V trimming: 2 bases; J trimming: 12 bases; junction bases outside the gene matches: 10. Germline assignment: CDR1 MNHEY and CDR2 SVGAGI. CDR3 size: 14 residues. The CDR3 protein is CASSYARDRELQFF. For the CDR3, the DNA is TGTGCCAGCAGTTACGCCCGGGACAGAGAATTGCAGTTCTTC.

The V and J genes are TRBV18 and TRBJ1-6; a possible D gene is TRBD1 (6 bases). The CDR3 has 13 amino acids. Trimming removed 3 bases from V and 10 bases from J, with 10 bases in between. Germline CDR1 is KGHSH and CDR2 is LQKENI. The CDR3 protein is CASSPGQESPLHF. Written as DNA, the CDR3 is TGTGCCAGCTCACCGGGACAAGAATCACCCCTCCACTTT.

The chain links TRBV7-9 to TRBJ1-1; 7 bases line up with TRBD1. The germline V gene encodes CDR1 SEHNR and CDR2 FQNEAQ (reference sequence). V was pared by 5 bases and J by 0 bases, with 3 bases of the junction left unmatched. The CDR3 length is 14 residues. The CDR3 DNA sequence: TGTGCCAGCAGCCCGACAGGGTTGAACACTGAAGCTTTCTTT. Encoded protein: CASSPTGLNTEAFF.

The chain recombines TRBV6-6 with TRBJ1-2, with a weak D call TRBD1 (6 bases). Trimming cost V 8 bases and J 4 bases, with 17 bases left between them. The length of the CDR3 is 14 residues. Germline V gene data show CDR1 as MNHNY and CDR2 as SVGAGI (reference sequence). CDR3 bases: TGTGCCAGCGTTCCCACAGGGACCCTCTATGGCTACACCTTC. It translates to CASVPTGTLYGYTF.

This sequence joins TRBV27 and TRBJ2-7; 9 bases map to TRBD1. In germline, CDR1 is MNHEY, CDR2 SMNVEV (reference sequence). Unmatched junction bases numbered 11, after V lost 5 bases and J lost 3 bases. The CDR3 contains 16 residues. This CDR3 reads CASSPYGQGLLYEQYF. The CDR3 nucleotides are TGTGCCAGCAGTCCGTACGGACAGGGGTTACTCTACGAGCAGTACTTC.

The rearrangement links TRBV5-4 to TRBJ1-3, with 9 bases matching TRBD1. CDR3 length: 17 residues. Losses at the gene ends were 0 bases for V and 8 bases for J; bases not matched to a gene: 12. CDR1 SGHNT and CDR2 YYREEE come from the germline V gene (reference sequence). In DNA form, the CDR3 reads TGTGCCAGCAGCTTGGAATACGGACAGGGGTCCGGGGACACCATATATTTT. Its translation: CASSLEYGQGSGDTIYF. The whole variable domain, remainder taken from reference TRBV5-4 and TRBJ1-3, is ETGVTQSPTHLIKTRGQQVTLRCSSQSGHNTVSWYQQALGQGPQFIFQYYREEENGRGNFPPRFSGLQFPNYSSELNVNALELDDSALYLCASSLEYGQGSGDTIYFGEGSWLTVV.

J is TRBJ2-5 and V is TRBV4-1; 10 nucleotides match TRBD2. The CDR3 has 17 amino acids. Germline CDR1 is MGHRA and CDR2 is YSYEKL. With V trimmed by 2 bases and J by 3 bases, 9 bases remained unmatched. CDR3 sequence: CASSQLAGLATKETQYF. The CDR3 bases are TGCGCCAGCAGCCAACTAGCGGGACTAGCGACTAAAGAGACCCAGTACTTC.

The chain recombines TRBV11-2 with TRBJ2-7; tentative D call: TRBD1 (5 bases). There are 14 residues in the CDR3. V was cut by 1 base and J by 4 bases, with 11 bases left in between. Per germline, CDR1 SGHAT and CDR2 FQNNGV. The CDR3 coding sequence is TGTGCCAGCAGCTTAGTGCAGGGTTCGTACGAGCAGTACTTC. Its translation is CASSLVQGSYEQYF.

The rearrangement links TRBV15 to TRBJ1-5, with D perhaps matching TRBD1 (5 bases). This CDR3 contains 15 residues. V lost 2 bases and J 4 bases, leaving 12 bases between the germline ends. CDR1 LNHNV and CDR2 YYDKDF come from the germline V gene (reference sequence). The DNA for the CDR3 is TGTGCCACCAGCAGACAGGGATATGGGAATCAGCCCCAGCATTTT. It specifies CATSRQGYGNQPQHF.

The rearrangement links TRBV25-1 to TRBJ2-5; unclear D gene. The CDR3 runs to 14 residues. Trimming took 2 bases from V and 7 from J, leaving 14 bases between them. Germline V gene data show CDR1 as MGHDK and CDR2 as SYGVNS. The CDR3 sequence: CASSEVGQWMTQYF. The CDR3 region has the DNA TGTGCCAGCAGTGAAGTGGGCCAGTGGATGACCCAGTACTTC.

V usage is TRBV2 and J usage is TRBJ2-1; 9 bases are a match to TRBD1. CDR1 is SNHLY, CDR2 FYNNEI, per germline. This CDR3 is built from 13 residues. V shed 8 bases and J 6 bases; nucleotides not matched to a gene: 5. CDR3 nucleotides: TGTGCCAGCGGACAGGGGTCTTCCAATGAGCAGTTCTTC. Amino acid sequence: CASGQGSSNEQFF. Drawing the rest from reference TRBV2 and TRBJ2-1, the complete variable domain is EPEVTQTPSHQVTQMGQEVILRCVPISNHLYFYWYRQILGQKVEFLVSFYNNEISEKSEIFDDQFSVERPDGSNFTLKIRSTKLEDSAMYFCASGQGSSNEQFFGPGTRLTVL.

This sequence joins TRBV5-8 and TRBJ2-7; 7 nucleotides align to TRBD1. Trimming cost V 0 bases and J 6 bases; bases outside gene matches: 15. This CDR3 has 17 residues. Germline V lookup: CDR1 SGHTS, CDR2 YDEGEE. CDR3 residues: CASSLAVTGLAGGEQYF. Written as DNA, the CDR3 is TGTGCCAGCAGCTTGGCCGTTACTGGGTTGGCAGGGGGCGAGCAGTACTTC.

V gene TRBV27 combines with J gene TRBJ2-3, with D possibly TRBD1 on 5 matching bases. CDR1 MNHEY and CDR2 SMNVEV come from the germline V gene (reference sequence). The CDR3 consists of 13 residues. V dropped 1 base and J dropped 5 bases, with 7 bases sitting between them. In nucleotides, the CDR3 is TGTGCCAGCAGTTTATTCCAGGGAGATACGCAGTATTTT. Amino acid sequence: CASSLFQGDTQYF.

This clone was detected once. V gene TRBV9 combines with J gene TRBJ2-1; D perhaps matches TRBD1 (7 bases). Per the germline V gene, CDR1 is SGDLS and CDR2 is YYNGEE. The CDR3 spans 15 residues. Trimming pared 3 bases from V and 5 bases from J, leaving 15 bases between. CDR3 amino acids: CASSEGAEGDNEQFF. Here the CDR3 DNA reads TGTGCCAGCAGCGAGGGGGCGGAGGGGGACAATGAGCAGTTCTTC.

The V gene is TRBV15, the J gene TRBJ2-1; 9 positions match TRBD2. With 2 bases clipped from V and 4 bases from J, the junction kept 0 bases outside the gene matches. The germline CDR1 and CDR2 sequences are LNHNV and YYDKDF (reference sequence). The CDR3 sequence is 14 residues long. CDR3 in DNA: TGTGCCACCAGCAGACTAGCGGGATACAATGAGCAGTTCTTC. This encodes CATSRLAGYNEQFF.